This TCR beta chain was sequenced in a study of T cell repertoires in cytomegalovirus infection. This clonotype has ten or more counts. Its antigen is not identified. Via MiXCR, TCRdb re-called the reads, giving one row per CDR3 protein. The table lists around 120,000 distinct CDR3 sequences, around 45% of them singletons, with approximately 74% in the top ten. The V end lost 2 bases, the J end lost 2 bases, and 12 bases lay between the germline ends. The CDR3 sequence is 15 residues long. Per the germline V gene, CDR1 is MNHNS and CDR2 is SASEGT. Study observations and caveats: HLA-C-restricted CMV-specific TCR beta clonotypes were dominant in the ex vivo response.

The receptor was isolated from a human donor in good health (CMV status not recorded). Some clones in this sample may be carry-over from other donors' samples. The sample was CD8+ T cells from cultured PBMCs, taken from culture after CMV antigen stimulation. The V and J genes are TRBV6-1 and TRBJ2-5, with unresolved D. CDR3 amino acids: CASSEFPRSQETQYF. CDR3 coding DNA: TGTGCCAGCAGTGAATTCCCGAGGAGTCAAGAGACCCAGTACTTC.